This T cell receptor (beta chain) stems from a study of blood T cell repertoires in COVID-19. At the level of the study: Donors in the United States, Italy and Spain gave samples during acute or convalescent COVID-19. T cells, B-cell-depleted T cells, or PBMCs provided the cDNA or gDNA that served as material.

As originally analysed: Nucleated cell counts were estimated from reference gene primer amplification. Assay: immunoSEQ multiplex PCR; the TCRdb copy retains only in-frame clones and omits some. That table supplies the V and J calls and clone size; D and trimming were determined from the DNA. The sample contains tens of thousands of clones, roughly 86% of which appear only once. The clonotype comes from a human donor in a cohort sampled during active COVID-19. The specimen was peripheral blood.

For the CDR3, the DNA is TGTGCCAGCAGCCAAGATAGATATCCAGCTAGCTCCGCGAACACCGGGGAGCTGTTTTTT. The encoded protein is CASSQDRYPASSANTGELFF. The V and J genes are TRBV4-2 and TRBJ2-2; weak D call: TRBD2 (5 bases). Germline CDR1 and CDR2: LGHNA and YNFKEQ. Trimming left V 0 bases short and J 0 bases short, with 20 bases between. The CDR3 length is 20 residues.